The 7 T cell receptor beta chains in this list originate from one sample, sequenced in a study of blood T cell repertoires in COVID-19. Method: immunoSEQ multiplex PCR; TCRdb's copy keeps in-frame clones and lacks some. This table has some 260,000 clones, over 70% appearing once. Sequencing input: peripheral blood. The source is a woman aged 65 to 85 with COVID-19, enrolled during active disease.

The V call is TRBV19, the J call TRBJ2-1, with TRBD1 identical over 9 bases. V shed 5 bases and J 0 bases; nucleotides not matched to a gene: 2. The germline CDR1 and CDR2 sequences are LNHDA and SQIVND (reference sequence). CDR3 size: 15 residues. CDR3 sequence: CASSGTGSSYNEQFF. In DNA form, the CDR3 reads TGTGCCAGTAGTGGGACAGGGAGCTCCTACAATGAGCAGTTCTTC.

This chain connects TRBV30 to TRBJ1-1, with D unclear. From germline, CDR1 is GTSNPN and CDR2 SVGIG (reference sequence). The V gene lost 6 bases and the J gene lost 1 base, with 9 bases spanning the gap. This CDR3 is built from 12 residues. The CDR3 reads CACNTGNTEAFF. The CDR3 nucleotides are TGTGCCTGTAATACTGGGAACACTGAAGCTTTCTTT. Using reference TRBV30 and TRBJ1-1 for the parts outside the CDR3, the full variable domain is SQTIHQWPATLVQPVGSPLSLECTVEGTSNPNLYWYRQAAGRGLQLLFYSVGIGQISSEVPQNLSASRPQDRQFILSSKKLLLSDSGFYLCACNTGNTEAFFGQGTRLTVV.

The V gene is TRBV6-1, the J gene TRBJ1-2; 8 positions match TRBD1. V lost 3 bases to trimming and J lost 8 bases; unmatched junction nucleotides: 5. There are 13 residues in the CDR3. Germline CDR1 reads MNHNS; CDR2 reads SASEGT. This chain's CDR3 is CASSDRQGSGYTF. In DNA, the CDR3 is TGTGCCAGCAGTGATCGACAGGGGAGCGGCTACACCTTC.

In its sample, this clone was seen once. V is TRBV9 and J is TRBJ2-7, with a possible D match to TRBD2 (7 bases). This CDR3 has 14 amino acids. Trimming cost V 0 bases and J 2 bases, with 9 bases left between them. Germline V gene lookup returns CDR1 SGDLS and CDR2 YYNGEE. The CDR3 protein is CASSVGEGAYEQYF. The CDR3 coding sequence is TGTGCCAGCAGCGTAGGGGAGGGGGCCTACGAGCAGTACTTC. Together with reference TRBV9 and TRBJ2-7, the CDR3 gives the full variable domain: DSGVTQTPKHLITATGQRVTLRCSPRSGDLSVYWYQQSLDQGLQFLIQYYNGEERAKGNILERFSAQQFPDLHSELNLSSLELGDSALYFCASSVGEGAYEQYFGPGTRLTVT.

The chain links TRBV29-1 to TRBJ2-3; 11 bases are a match to TRBD2. The CDR3 contains 13 residues. The trim removed 6 bases at V and 7 bases at J, leaving 6 bases unmatched. Per the germline V gene, CDR1 is SQVTM and CDR2 is ANQGSEA. The CDR3 coding sequence is TGCAGCGTGGAGGGGACTAGCGGTAATACGCAGTATTTT. As protein: CSVEGTSGNTQYF.

This clone was seen a handful of times. The chain recombines TRBV2 with TRBJ1-1; TRBD1 is a possible D gene (6 bases). V shed 6 bases and J shed 1 base, with 9 bases lying between them. The germline gives CDR1 SNHLY, CDR2 FYNNEI. This CDR3 spans 13 amino acids. The CDR3 DNA follows: TGTGCCAGCAGCGGACAGCAGAACACTGAAGCTTTCTTT. It encodes CASSGQQNTEAFF. The entire variable domain, with the rest obtained from reference TRBV2 and TRBJ1-1, is as follows: EPEVTQTPSHQVTQMGQEVILRCVPISNHLYFYWYRQILGQKVEFLVSFYNNEISEKSEIFDDQFSVERPDGSNFTLKIRSTKLEDSAMYFCASSGQQNTEAFFGQGTRLTVV.

V is TRBV9 and J is TRBJ2-7; tentative D call: TRBD2 (6 bases). Germline V gene sequence: CDR1 SGDLS, CDR2 YYNGEE. CDR3 size: 14 residues. Deletions cut 0 bases from V and 6 bases from J, with 13 bases between. CDR3 DNA: TGTGCCAGCAGCGTAGACGGGAGCCGCATCGAGCAGTACTTC. Its translation is CASSVDGSRIEQYF. The variable domain in full, completed from reference TRBV9 and TRBJ2-7, reads DSGVTQTPKHLITATGQRVTLRCSPRSGDLSVYWYQQSLDQGLQFLIQYYNGEERAKGNILERFSAQQFPDLHSELNLSSLELGDSALYFCASSVDGSRIEQYFGPGTRLTVT.